A single sample is the source of the 5 T cell receptor beta chains below, sequenced in a study of cytomegalovirus exposure and HLA in healthy donors. Use of 60 Vbeta and 13 Jbeta primers characterized the PCR. The assay was immunoSEQ multiplex PCR, and TCRdb's table has in-frame clones only and misses some. There are more than 85,000 clones in the sample; approximately 14% occur only once, and more than 0.8% lies in the top ten. Sequences were obtained from PBMCs. The receptors here all came from a female donor in good health and CMV-seronegative.

This clone was counted between two and nine times. J is TRBJ2-1 and V is TRBV5-1, with TRBD2 matching 13 bases. This CDR3 has 15 amino acids. The ends lost 4 bases at V and 6 bases at J; junction bases unmatched: 4. Germline CDR1 and CDR2: SGHRS and YFSETQ. CDR3 coding DNA: TGCGCCAGCAGCCCAAGACTAGCGGGGGGCAATGAGCAGTTCTTC. It codes for CASSPRLAGGNEQFF. Supplemented by reference TRBV5-1 and TRBJ2-1, the full variable domain reads KAGVTQTPRYLIKTRGQQVTLSCSPISGHRSVSWYQQTPGQGLQFLFEYFSETQRNKGNFPGRFSGRQFSNSRSEMNVSTLELGDSALYLCASSPRLAGGNEQFFGPGTRLTVL.

This clone occurred a few times. The chain recombines TRBV4-1 with TRBJ1-2; 8 bases are shared with TRBD1. CDR1 is MGHRA, CDR2 YSYEKL, per germline. The CDR3 is 16 amino acids. J was trimmed by 4 bases and V by 6 bases; bases with no gene match: 13. The DNA of the CDR3 is TGCGCCAGCAGGTTCCAACGCAGGGGGCTGGGCTATGGCTACACCTTC. Translating it yields CASRFQRRGLGYGYTF.

This clone has more than one count but fewer than ten. The chain carries TRBV9 and TRBJ2-7; the D gene is possibly TRBD2 (5 bases). The CDR3 covers 16 residues. V was trimmed by 2 bases and J by 1 base, leaving 16 bases between them. The germline gives CDR1 SGDLS, CDR2 YYNGEE. The CDR3 DNA sequence: TGTGCCAGCAGCGTCCTAGGACTGGGAGCTTCCTACGAGCAGTACTTC. Protein product: CASSVLGLGASYEQYF. The whole variable domain, remainder taken from reference TRBV9 and TRBJ2-7, is DSGVTQTPKHLITATGQRVTLRCSPRSGDLSVYWYQQSLDQGLQFLIQYYNGEERAKGNILERFSAQQFPDLHSELNLSSLELGDSALYFCASSVLGLGASYEQYFGPGTRLTVT.

This clone was counted a few times. V and J are TRBV7-9 and TRBJ2-2; perhaps TRBD1 as D (6 bases). With 5 bases removed from V and 3 bases from J, the gap between germline ends came to 13 bases. This CDR3 is built from 15 residues. The germline CDR1 and CDR2 sequences are SEHNR and FQNEAQ (reference sequence). The CDR3 DNA is TGTGCCAGCAGCCAGGGGAGTTTGGACACCGGGGAGCTGTTTTTT. Its translation is CASSQGSLDTGELFF. Full variable domain (missing parts from reference TRBV7-9 and TRBJ2-2): DTGVSQNPRHKITKRGQNVTFRCDPISEHNRLYWYRQTLGQGPEFLTYFQNEAQLEKSRLLSDRFSAERPKGSFSTLEIQRTEQGDSAMYLCASSQGSLDTGELFFGEGSRLTVL.

This sequence joins TRBV5-1 and TRBJ2-3, with TRBD2 as a possible D gene (7 bases). Deletions cut 4 bases from V and 2 bases from J, with 29 bases between. The length of the CDR3 is 20 residues. CDR1 and CDR2 from the germline V gene are SGHRS and YFSETQ. The CDR3 DNA is TGCGCCAGCAGCCAGATCCTTCGGGGGGCGGGCGGAGCTAACACAGATACGCAGTATTTT. The encoded protein is CASSQILRGAGGANTDTQYF.